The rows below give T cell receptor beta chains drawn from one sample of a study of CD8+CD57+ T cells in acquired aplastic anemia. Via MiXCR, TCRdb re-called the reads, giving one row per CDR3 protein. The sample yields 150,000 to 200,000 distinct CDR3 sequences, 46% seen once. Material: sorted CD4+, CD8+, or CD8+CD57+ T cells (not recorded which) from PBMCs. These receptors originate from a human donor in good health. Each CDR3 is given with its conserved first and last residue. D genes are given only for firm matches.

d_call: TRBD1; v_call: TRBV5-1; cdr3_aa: CASSYRGSSSGNTIYF
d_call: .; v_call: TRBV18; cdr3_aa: CASSADRHYEQYF
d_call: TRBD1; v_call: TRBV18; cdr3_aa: CASSPPSGQGNQPQHF
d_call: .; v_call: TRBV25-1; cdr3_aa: CASSLGGGVSGNTIYF
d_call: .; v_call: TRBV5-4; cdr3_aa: CASSVSLMNTEASF
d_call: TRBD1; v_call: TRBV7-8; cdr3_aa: CASSTAGTGLQDTQYF
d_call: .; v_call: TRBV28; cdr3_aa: CASSPFGQGLAGELFF
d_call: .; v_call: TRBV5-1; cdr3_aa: CASSFDRNLETQYF
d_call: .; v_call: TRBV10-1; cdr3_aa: CASSNVGREVEQFF
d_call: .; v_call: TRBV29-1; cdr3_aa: CSACATSDIGAGTNEQFF
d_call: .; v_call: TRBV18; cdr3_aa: CASSPGTASNYGYTF
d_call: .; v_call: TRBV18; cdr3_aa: CASSLRGTGAYEQYF
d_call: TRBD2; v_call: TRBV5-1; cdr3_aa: CASSLRIAGVTDTQYF
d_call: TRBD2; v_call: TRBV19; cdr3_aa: CASSIKLAGGYEQYF
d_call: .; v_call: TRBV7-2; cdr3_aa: CASSSYTATNEKLFF
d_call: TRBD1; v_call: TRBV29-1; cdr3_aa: CSVDRGVTGEQFF
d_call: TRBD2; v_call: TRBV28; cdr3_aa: CASSVLAGVLYEQYF
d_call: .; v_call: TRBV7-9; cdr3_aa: CASSAQGGKLFF